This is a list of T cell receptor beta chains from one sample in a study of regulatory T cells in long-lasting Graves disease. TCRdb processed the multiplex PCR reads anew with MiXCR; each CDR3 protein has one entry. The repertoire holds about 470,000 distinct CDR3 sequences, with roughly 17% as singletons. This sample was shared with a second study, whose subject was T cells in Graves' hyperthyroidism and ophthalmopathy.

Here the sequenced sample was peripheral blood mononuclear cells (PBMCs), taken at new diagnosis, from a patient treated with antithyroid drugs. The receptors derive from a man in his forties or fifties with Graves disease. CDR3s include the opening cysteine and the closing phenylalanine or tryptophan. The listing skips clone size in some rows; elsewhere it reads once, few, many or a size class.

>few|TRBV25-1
CASSGLTSYEQYF
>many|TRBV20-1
CSARDFSSPDRTYEQYF
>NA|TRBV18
CASSPRGGATNEKLFF
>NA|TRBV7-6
CASSKTSGGTSYNEQFF
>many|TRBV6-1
CASRLDRGLNEQFF
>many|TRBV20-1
CSASSQGVNEQYF
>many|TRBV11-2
CASLQALAGYNEQFF
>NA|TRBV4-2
CASSSQTGLAENIQYF
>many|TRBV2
CARTSDYNEQFF
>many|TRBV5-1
CASSLVFQNTDTQYF
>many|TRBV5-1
CASSLETDTQYF
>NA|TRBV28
CASSPQEFKQPQHF
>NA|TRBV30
CAWTTVGEKLFF
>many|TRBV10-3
CAISDGGGGYTF
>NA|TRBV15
CATSRAGKDNEQFF